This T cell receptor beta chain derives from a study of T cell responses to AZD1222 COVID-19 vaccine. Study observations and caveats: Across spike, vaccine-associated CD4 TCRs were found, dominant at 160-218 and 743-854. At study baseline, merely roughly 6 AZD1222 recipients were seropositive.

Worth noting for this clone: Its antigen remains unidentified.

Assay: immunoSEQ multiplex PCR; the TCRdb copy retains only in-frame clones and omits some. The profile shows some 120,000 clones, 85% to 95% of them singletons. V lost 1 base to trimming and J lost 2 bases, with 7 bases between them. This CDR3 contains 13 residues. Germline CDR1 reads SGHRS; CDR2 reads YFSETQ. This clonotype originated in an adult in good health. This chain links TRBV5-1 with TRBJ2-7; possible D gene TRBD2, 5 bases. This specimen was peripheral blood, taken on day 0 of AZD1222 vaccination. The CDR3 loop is CASSLFGAYEQYF. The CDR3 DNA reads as TGCGCCAGCAGCTTGTTCGGGGCCTACGAGCAGTACTTC.